This entry features one T cell receptor (beta chain) sequence. Its antigen is still unknown. cDNA serving as the sequencing template came from extracted, reverse transcribed RNA. Only in-frame clones appear in the TCRdb table, and some are missing; sequencing was by immunoSEQ multiplex PCR. Among some 100,000 clones listed, around 58% were seen once. The record originates from a study of CD8+ T cells in alopecia areata. Looking at the study overall: Severity scoring for treated patients was based on the percentage of affected scalp area. Study observations and caveats: An increase in clonality over normal scalp was evident in lesional scalp, especially alopecia totalis/universalis. Having just one nonresponder leaves the connection between baseline CD8+ expansion and response unresolved.

V dropped 6 bases and J dropped 4 bases, with 16 bases sitting between them. Germline-derived CDR1 and CDR2 are MNHNY and SVGAGI (reference sequence). The CDR3 is 15 amino acids. As for treatment: oral pan-JAK inhibitor, 5-10 mg twice daily. Individuals with alopecia areata gave both lesional scalp punch biopsies and peripheral blood for collection. This clonotype originated in a human donor with alopecia areata. V gene TRBV6-6 combines with J gene TRBJ1-5; possibly TRBD1 for D (6 bases). The sample in question was CD8+ T cells sorted from blood, obtained at week 4, from a patient treated with tofacitinib. CDR3 DNA sequence: TGTGCCAGCAGGACGGTACAGGGTGAGAATCAGCCCCAGCATTTT. It translates to CASRTVQGENQPQHF.